This T cell receptor beta chain was recorded in a study of molecular identifiers for immune sequencing clone quantification. Construction of naive CD8 libraries employed roughly 19,000 to 1,100,000 sorted cells together with 10%, 30% or 50% RNA. Naive CD8 T cell sorting was performed on the CD8+CD4-CCR7+CD45RA+ phenotype. The bulk TCR libraries were made with methods described before and with listed TCR primers. One entry per CDR3 protein, called by TCRdb with MiXCR from the PCR reads. In the table there are 85,000 to 100,000 distinct CDR3 sequences, 20% to 25% of which are singletons. The CDR3 is 15 residues long. Deletions cut 0 bases from V and 3 bases from J, with 15 bases between. CDR1 is DFQATT and CDR2 is SNEGSKA in the germline V gene (reference sequence). This clonotype was found many times.

The sample comprised naive CD8+ T cells from blood, with Jurkat cell RNA spiked in. The sample's subset: FACS-sorted CD8+CD4-CCR7+CD45RA+ naive T cells. The genes are TRBV20-1 and TRBJ2-7, with D possibly matching TRBD1 (6 bases). This clonotype was obtained from a human donor in good health. Some libraries in this study had Jurkat cell RNA spiked in. The DNA for the CDR3 is TGCAGTGCTAGAGATCCGAAGGACAGAAACTACGAGCAGTACTTC. Amino acids: CSARDPKDRNYEQYF.